A single sample gave rise to the 29 T cell receptor beta chains below, sequenced in a study of cytomegalovirus exposure and HLA in healthy donors. Primers for the PCR totalled 60 Vbeta and 13 Jbeta. Measured with immunoSEQ multiplex PCR; TCRdb has only the in-frame clones, and not every one. Altogether 90,000 to 120,000 clones are present, under 85% being singletons, with the ten largest covering 4.2%. Sequencing was done on a sample of PBMCs. These receptors all stem from a male donor in good health and CMV-seronegative.

The chain carries TRBV6-1 and TRBJ1-2; D is unresolved. CDR1 and CDR2 from the germline V gene are MNHNS and SASEGT. Trimming stripped 8 bases from V and 1 base from J, with 8 bases between. CDR3 length: 12 amino acids. The CDR3 nucleotides are TGTGCCAGCGTTACAGATAACTATGGCTACACCTTC. This gives the protein CASVTDNYGYTF.

The chain joins TRBV27 to TRBJ2-1; D is ambiguous. The CDR3 has 13 amino acids. CDR1 is MNHEY, CDR2 SMNVEV, per germline (reference sequence). The V end was cut by 10 bases, the J end by 4 bases, with 14 bases between. CDR3 nucleotide sequence: TGTGCCACCCCCCCGGTGGTGTACAATGAGCAGTTCTTC. Its translation is CATPPVVYNEQFF.

CDR3: CASSRLVPGELFF. CDR3 DNA sequence: TGCGCCAGCAGCAGACTAGTCCCCGGGGAGCTGTTTTTT. The V and J genes are TRBV4-1 and TRBJ2-2; a possible D gene is TRBD2 (6 bases). Trimming removed 5 bases from V and 6 bases from J, with 10 bases in between. This CDR3 comprises 13 residues. CDR1 is MGHRA, CDR2 YSYEKL, per germline.

This clone has more than one count but fewer than ten. The chain recombines TRBV7-9 with TRBJ2-5; D unresolved. This CDR3 is 14 amino acids long. V was pared by 1 base and J by 4 bases, with 10 bases between. Germline lookup yields CDR1 SEHNR and CDR2 FQNEAQ (reference sequence). This CDR3 is CASSLEFAVETQYF. The CDR3 coding sequence is TGTGCCAGCAGCTTAGAATTCGCGGTAGAGACCCAGTACTTC. Variable domain in full (rest from reference TRBV7-9 and TRBJ2-5): DTGVSQNPRHKITKRGQNVTFRCDPISEHNRLYWYRQTLGQGPEFLTYFQNEAQLEKSRLLSDRFSAERPKGSFSTLEIQRTEQGDSAMYLCASSLEFAVETQYFGPGTRLLVL.

This chain joins TRBV30 and TRBJ2-1; 7 bases map to TRBD1. V was pared by 4 bases and J by 6 bases, with 9 bases of the junction left unmatched. The CDR3 consists of 14 residues. Germline assignment: CDR1 GTSNPN and CDR2 SVGIG (reference sequence). Here the CDR3 reads CAWTPTGSANEQFF. CDR3 DNA sequence: TGTGCCTGGACCCCGACAGGGTCAGCCAATGAGCAGTTCTTC.

This sequence joins TRBV7-9 and TRBJ1-6; D perhaps matches TRBD1 (5 bases). With 7 bases removed from V and 6 bases from J, the gap between germline ends came to 16 bases. CDR1 SEHNR and CDR2 FQNEAQ come from the germline V gene (reference sequence). The CDR3 consists of 15 residues. The CDR3 DNA reads as TGTGCCAGCAACGACCGGGACTCAACTAATTCACCCCTCCACTTT. It codes for CASNDRDSTNSPLHF.

The chain is built from TRBV18 and TRBJ2-1; 7 bases fit TRBD1. The CDR3 has 16 residues. In germline, CDR1 is KGHSH, CDR2 LQKENI. V dropped 1 base and J dropped 5; count of bases not matched to a gene: 8. The CDR3 region is CASSPLTGLGDNEQFF. Here the CDR3 DNA reads TGTGCCAGCTCACCACTGACAGGGTTGGGGGACAATGAGCAGTTCTTC.

The chain combines TRBV4-1 with TRBJ2-1; 7 bases fit TRBD2. The germline CDR1 and CDR2 sequences are MGHRA and YSYEKL. CDR3 length: 16 amino acids. V lost 2 bases and J lost 6; bases outside the gene matches: 10. CDR3 nucleotides: TGCGCCAGCAGCCAACCCCTAGCGGATGATATCAATGAGCAGTTCTTC. This encodes CASSQPLADDINEQFF.

J is TRBJ2-3 and V is TRBV30; possible D gene TRBD2, 6 bases. Germline V gene sequence: CDR1 GTSNPN, CDR2 SVGIG (reference sequence). V shed 3 bases and J shed 2 bases, with 9 bases lying between them. The CDR3 covers 13 residues. The CDR3 DNA reads TGTGCCTGGAGCCGGACTATCACAGATACGCAGTATTTT. Protein product: CAWSRTITDTQYF.

This chain connects TRBV30 to TRBJ2-7; 7 nucleotides line up with TRBD1. The CDR3 loop spans 14 amino acids. The germline V gene encodes CDR1 GTSNPN and CDR2 SVGIG (reference sequence). J lost 5 bases, V lost 4 bases, and 11 bases had no gene match. The chain's CDR3 is CAWTRDDRVHEQYF. CDR3 nucleotides: TGTGCCTGGACCAGAGACGACAGGGTCCACGAGCAGTACTTC.

The V gene is TRBV14, the J gene TRBJ2-7, with 9 bases fitting TRBD2. CDR3 length: 15 residues. Germline values: CDR1 SGHDN, CDR2 FVKESK. J gave up 0 bases and V 3 bases, and 3 bases lay outside the gene matches. The CDR3 sequence: CASSQLAGSSYEQYF. The CDR3 DNA reads TGTGCCAGCAGCCAGCTAGCGGGAAGCTCCTACGAGCAGTACTTC. The full variable domain, rest sourced from reference TRBV14 and TRBJ2-7, is EAGVTQFPSHSVIEKGQTVTLRCDPISGHDNLYWYRRVMGKEIKFLLHFVKESKQDESGMPNNRFLAERTGGTYSTLKVQPAELEDSGVYFCASSQLAGSSYEQYFGPGTRLTVT.

This clone was found a few times. The chain is built from TRBV6-1 and TRBJ1-1; D perhaps matches TRBD1 (5 bases). The CDR3 totals 12 residues. From germline, CDR1 is MNHNS and CDR2 SASEGT. Between the trimmed V and J ends, which lost 8 bases and 7 bases, there was a span of 14 bases. DNA for the CDR3: TGTGCCAGCTTTTGGGGGGGAAATGAAGCTTTCTTT. This translates into CASFWGGNEAFF.

This chain connects TRBV11-3 to TRBJ2-1; D perhaps matches TRBD2 (6 bases). The CDR3 runs 14 residues. Trimming took off 2 bases at V and 6 bases at J, with 11 bases between the two ends. Germline V gene sequence: CDR1 SGHNT, CDR2 YENEEA. CDR3: CASSLSGLSNEQFF. The CDR3 DNA sequence: TGTGCCAGCAGCTTATCCGGACTATCCAATGAGCAGTTCTTC.

The chain combines TRBV19 with TRBJ2-3; TRBD2 agrees at 10 bases. The length of the CDR3 is 15 residues. Trimming at V came to 6 bases and at J to 4 bases, leaving 7 bases not matched to a gene. Germline lookup yields CDR1 LNHDA and CDR2 SQIVND (reference sequence). This CDR3 reads CASSLTSGNADTQYF. The CDR3, as DNA: TGTGCCAGTAGCCTAACTAGCGGGAATGCAGATACGCAGTATTTT.

This clone was seen once. The V call is TRBV6-4, the J call TRBJ1-5; 7 bases align to TRBD1. The CDR3 runs 13 residues. The germline V gene encodes CDR1 MRHNA and CDR2 SNTAGT. The V gene end was trimmed by 10 bases and the J gene end by 4 bases; junction bases not matched to a gene: 7. The CDR3: CAIKRTGNQPQHF. CDR3 nucleotide sequence: TGTGCCATTAAGCGGACAGGAAATCAGCCCCAGCATTTT.

The chain carries TRBV5-1 and TRBJ2-3; 12 nucleotides agree with TRBD2. The germline CDR1 and CDR2 sequences are SGHRS and YFSETQ. V shed 1 base, J shed 5 bases, and the junction held 2 bases outside the gene matches. The CDR3 contains 15 residues. The CDR3 loop reads CASSLLAGGVDTQYF. In DNA, the CDR3 is TGCGCCAGCAGCTTGCTAGCGGGAGGGGTAGATACGCAGTATTTT.

The genes are TRBV6-6 and TRBJ1-2; D is uncertain. The CDR3 covers 12 residues. Germline assignment: CDR1 MNHNY and CDR2 SVGAGI (reference sequence). Trimming cost V 5 bases and J 8 bases, with 12 bases left between them. In DNA, the CDR3 is TGTGCCAGCAGTCCAGGACTTCAGGGCTACACCTTC. As protein: CASSPGLQGYTF.

The chain links TRBV28 to TRBJ2-7; no firm D call. Germline V gene sequence: CDR1 MDHEN, CDR2 SYDVKM. Trimming left V 2 bases short and J 6 bases short, with 8 bases between. The CDR3 length is 12 residues. CDR3 DNA: TGTGCCAGCAGTTTAGGAGTTCCCGAGCAGTACTTC. This translates into CASSLGVPEQYF.

This clone was seen a single time. The CDR3 DNA reads TGTGCCAGCAGCTTCGGGTCACAAGAGACCCAGTACTTC. This gives the protein CASSFGSQETQYF. This chain connects TRBV7-8 to TRBJ2-5; no reliable D call. V was clipped by 3 bases and J by 2 bases, with 7 bases between them. CDR3 length: 13 residues. Germline V gene data show CDR1 as SGHVS and CDR2 as FQNEAQ.

The chain links TRBV5-1 to TRBJ2-1; the match to TRBD2 covers 10 bases. CDR1 and CDR2 (germline): SGHRS, YFSETQ. V shed 1 base and J 5 bases; nucleotides not matched to a gene: 15. This CDR3 spans 19 amino acids. CDR3 sequence (DNA): TGCGCCAGCAGCTTGAGACGGGCTGCAGGACTAGCGGATCACAATGAGCAGTTCTTC. It is translated as CASSLRRAAGLADHNEQFF.

CDR3 loop: CASRIVRLAGGSGELFF. The CDR3 region has the DNA TGTGCCAGCAGGATAGTAAGACTAGCGGGCGGATCCGGGGAGCTGTTTTTT. The chain employs TRBV27 and TRBJ2-2; 10 bases are a match to TRBD2. The CDR3 is 17 residues long. J gave up 6 bases and V 6 bases, and 13 bases lay outside the gene matches. Germline V lookup: CDR1 MNHEY, CDR2 SMNVEV (reference sequence).

This clone showed up just a few times. The gene calls are TRBV6-1 and TRBJ1-1; D is unresolved. This CDR3 region has 14 residues. V was cut by 2 bases and J by 5 bases, with 12 bases left in between. CDR1 MNHNS and CDR2 SASEGT come from the germline V gene. The CDR3 region has the DNA TGTGCCAGCAGTGAATGGGAGGGTTGGACTGAAGCTTTCTTT. Protein sequence: CASSEWEGWTEAFF.

The chain employs TRBV5-6 and TRBJ2-7, with D possibly TRBD2 on 6 matching bases. Germline V gene sequence: CDR1 SGHDT, CDR2 YYEEEE. V was clipped by 5 bases and J by 2 bases, with 17 bases between them. The CDR3 contains 15 residues. The CDR3 sequence: CASSSAYRTTYEQYF. In DNA form, the CDR3 reads TGTGCCAGCAGTTCGGCCTATCGGACTACCTACGAGCAGTACTTC. The full variable domain, completed using reference TRBV5-6 and TRBJ2-7, is DAGVTQSPTHLIKTRGQQVTLRCSPKSGHDTVSWYQQALGQGPQFIFQYYEEEERQRGNFPDRFSGHQFPNYSSELNVNALLLGDSALYLCASSSAYRTTYEQYFGPGTRLTVT.

The chain is built from TRBV21-1 and TRBJ1-5; the listed D gene, TRBD1, was not tested against the DNA. TRBV21-1 is reported as a pseudogene. CDR3 length equals 17 residues. CDR3 loop: CASSKGVDRAPNQPQHF. CDR3 sequence (DNA): TGTGCCAGCAGCAAAGGAGTCGACAGGGCACCTAATCAGCCCCAGCATTTT.

The CDR3 nucleotides are TGTGCCAGCAGTTACACCGGGACAGTTAGTGAGCAGTACTTC. It encodes CASSYTGTVSEQYF. The V call is TRBV6-5, the J call TRBJ2-7; 7 nucleotides agree with TRBD1. Germline CDR1 MNHEY, CDR2 SVGAGI. The CDR3 has 14 amino acids. V dropped 2 bases and J dropped 7; count of bases not matched to a gene: 8.

This clone was seen more than once but under ten times. This chain connects TRBV7-2 to TRBJ2-6; 7 bases align to TRBD2. V trimming: 8 bases; J trimming: 4 bases; junction bases outside the gene matches: 11. Germline V CDR1 and CDR2: SGHTA, FQGNSA. The CDR3 contains 16 residues. CDR3 nucleotide sequence: TGTGCCAGCCTAAAGTTGGGGAGGGCAGGGGCCAACGTCCTGACTTTC. This sequence encodes CASLKLGRAGANVLTF.

The rearrangement joins TRBV6-1 to TRBJ1-1; TRBD1 matches 8 bases. V dropped 8 bases and J dropped 4; count of bases not matched to a gene: 12. There are 15 residues in the CDR3. Germline V gene sequence: CDR1 MNHNS, CDR2 SASEGT. In DNA form, the CDR3 reads TGTGCCAGCGCAGTAATCAGCACAGGGGGCACTGAAGCTTTCTTT. The encoded protein is CASAVISTGGTEAFF.

V is TRBV7-2 and J is TRBJ2-5, with a tentative D call TRBD1 (5 bases). Between the trimmed V and J ends, which lost 5 bases and 0 bases, there was a span of 7 bases. The V gene's germline CDR1 is SGHTA and CDR2 FQGNSA. The CDR3 is 13 residues long. In DNA, the CDR3 is TGTGCCAGCAGCCAGACAGACCAAGAGACCCAGTACTTC. It yields the protein CASSQTDQETQYF.

The V gene is TRBV7-9, the J gene TRBJ1-1; 7 bases map to TRBD1. Unmatched junction bases numbered 8, after V lost 3 bases and J lost 1 base. The CDR3 runs to 16 residues. Germline-derived CDR1 and CDR2 are SEHNR and FQNEAQ (reference sequence). CDR3 region: CASSFPRQGGNTEAFF. CDR3 bases: TGTGCCAGCAGCTTCCCGAGACAGGGAGGGAACACTGAAGCTTTCTTT.